This entry features one T cell receptor beta chain sequence. This specimen belongs to a study of cytomegalovirus exposure and HLA in healthy donors. The PCR ran on 60 Vbeta and 13 Jbeta primers. Using immunoSEQ multiplex PCR, the repertoire was profiled, and TCRdb retains in-frame clones only, with some absent. The listing records around 70,000 clones. This CDR3 spans 16 amino acids. CDR1 and CDR2 (germline): SGHTA, FQGNSA. Trimming cost V 3 bases and J 2 bases; bases outside gene matches: 7. What was sequenced was PBMCs. The source of this sequence is a boy between 10 and 17 years old in good health and CMV-seronegative. V and J are TRBV7-2 and TRBJ2-7, with 10 bases aligning to TRBD2. CDR3 nucleotide sequence: TGTGCCAGCAGCTTTGTAGGGCTAGCGGGAGCCTACGAGCAGTACTTC. Encoded protein: CASSFVGLAGAYEQYF.